Listed below are T cell receptor beta chains from one sample, sequenced in a study of T-cell reconstitution after alpha-beta-depleted transplantation in children. TCRdb re-analysed the PCR reads in MiXCR, keeping a single row per CDR3 protein. The sample has around 94,000 distinct CDR3 sequences, approximately 6% seen once. The sequencing used PBMCs, mostly from graft donor cells, collected 60 days after TCRalphabeta/CD19-depleted stem cell transplant. All receptors derive from a female patient aged 2-9 years who had a stem cell transplant for Fanconi anemia, so the T cells may come from the graft donor. Each CDR3 is given with its conserved first and last residue. The order of the fields is CDR3 DNA, CDR3 protein, clone size, CDR3 length, D gene, V gene, J gene. The D gene is left open where the match is weak. Clone size is shown for a subset of rows, as once, few, many or a class of expanded clone.

DNA: TGTGCCAGCAGCTTCGCAGACAATGAGCAGTTCTTC
CDR3: CASSFADNEQFF
size: few
length: 12
D: .
V: TRBV7-3
J: TRBJ2-1

DNA: TGTGCCAGCTCACCACAAAGCAGGGAGGACGAAAAACTGTTTTTT
CDR3: CASSPQSREDEKLFF
size: few
length: 15
D: .
V: TRBV18
J: TRBJ1-4

DNA: TGTGCCAGCAGCTTTGGGCACCCCTACGAGCAGTACTTC
CDR3: CASSFGHPYEQYF
size: few
length: 13
D: .
V: TRBV7-2
J: TRBJ2-7

DNA: TGTGCCAGCTCCCCCTTCGGACAGGGGAATCAGCCCCAGCATTTT
CDR3: CASSPFGQGNQPQHF
size: many
length: 15
D: TRBD1
V: TRBV18
J: TRBJ1-5

DNA: TGCGCCAGCAGTCACTACGAGAGGGGCACTGAAGCTTTCTTT
CDR3: CASSHYERGTEAFF
size: many
length: 14
D: .
V: TRBV4-1
J: TRBJ1-1

DNA: TGCAGTGCTATTAGGGGGAGGTACTCGGGTGATGAGCAGTTCTTC
CDR3: CSAIRGRYSGDEQFF
size: many
length: 15
D: .
V: TRBV20-1
J: TRBJ2-1

DNA: TGTGCCAGCTCAGGTCCCCTTGGAGAGCAGTTCTTC
CDR3: CASSGPLGEQFF
size: many
length: 12
D: .
V: TRBV6-5
J: TRBJ2-1

DNA: TGCATCTCTACGCCCGGGACTAGCGGGCTCAATGAGCAGTTCTTC
CDR3: CISTPGTSGLNEQFF
size: .
length: 15
D: TRBD2
V: TRBV20-1
J: TRBJ2-1

DNA: TGCAGTGCTAGAGATCTGAGCGGGAGTTGGGATGAGCAGTTCTTC
CDR3: CSARDLSGSWDEQFF
size: .
length: 15
D: TRBD2
V: TRBV20-1
J: TRBJ2-1

DNA: TGTGCCAGCAGCCCCAGGCTGAACACTGAAGCTTTCTTT
CDR3: CASSPRLNTEAFF
size: many
length: 13
D: .
V: TRBV12-3/TRBV12-4
J: TRBJ1-1

DNA: TGTGCCAGCAGTTTTTTCGGAGAGAACACTGAAGCTTTCTTT
CDR3: CASSFFGENTEAFF
size: few
length: 14
D: .
V: TRBV12-3/TRBV12-4
J: TRBJ1-1

DNA: TGTGCCAGCAGCTTAGTAGGGGGGGGGCACAATGAGCAGTTCTTC
CDR3: CASSLVGGGHNEQFF
size: many
length: 15
D: .
V: TRBV7-2
J: TRBJ2-1

DNA: TGCAGTGCCCCCTGGCTGGGAAACATTCAGTACTTC
CDR3: CSAPWLGNIQYF
size: few
length: 12
D: .
V: TRBV20-1
J: TRBJ2-4

DNA: TGCAGCGTTGAAATCAGGAGCGGGGCCCTCAATGAGCAGTTCTTC
CDR3: CSVEIRSGALNEQFF
size: many
length: 15
D: TRBD2
V: TRBV29-1
J: TRBJ2-1

DNA: TGTGCCAGCAGCTTAATAGGACCGAAGAATTCACCCCTCCACTTT
CDR3: CASSLIGPKNSPLHF
size: .
length: 15
D: .
V: TRBV7-8
J: TRBJ1-6

DNA: TGTGCCAGCAGGGAAGGACTAGTCGACGAGCAGTACTTC
CDR3: CASREGLVDEQYF
size: many
length: 13
D: TRBD2
V: TRBV7-9
J: TRBJ2-7

DNA: TGTGCCAGCGGAAGACAGGGTGGCTACGAGCAGTACTTC
CDR3: CASGRQGGYEQYF
size: many
length: 13
D: TRBD1
V: TRBV6-1
J: TRBJ2-7

DNA: TGTGCCAGCAGCTCCCGTCTTCTACGGGGAACTGGAAACACCATATATTTT
CDR3: CASSSRLLRGTGNTIYF
size: many
length: 17
D: .
V: TRBV7-9
J: TRBJ1-3

DNA: TGCGCCAGCAGCTTGGAATCGGGTTATTACACTGAAGCTTTCTTT
CDR3: CASSLESGYYTEAFF
size: many
length: 15
D: .
V: TRBV5-1
J: TRBJ1-1

DNA: TGTGCCAGCAGCTTTCAGAACGAGCAGTACTTC
CDR3: CASSFQNEQYF
size: many
length: 11
D: .
V: TRBV5-6
J: TRBJ2-7

DNA: TGCAGTGCGCGGGTGGCCCAGGACCAAGAGACCCAGTACTTC
CDR3: CSARVAQDQETQYF
size: few
length: 14
D: .
V: TRBV20-1
J: TRBJ2-5

DNA: TGCGCCAGCGCGGGGGGGCCGAACACCGGGGAGCTGTTTTTT
CDR3: CASAGGPNTGELFF
size: few
length: 14
D: TRBD2
V: TRBV5-1
J: TRBJ2-2

DNA: TGTGCCAGCACCAACAGAGGAGTTCGCAATCAGCCCCAGCATTTT
CDR3: CASTNRGVRNQPQHF
size: many
length: 15
D: .
V: TRBV6-2/TRBV6-3
J: TRBJ1-5

DNA: TGTGCCAGCAGTGCCCAAGGAGAGACCCAGTACTTC
CDR3: CASSAQGETQYF
size: few
length: 12
D: .
V: TRBV2
J: TRBJ2-5